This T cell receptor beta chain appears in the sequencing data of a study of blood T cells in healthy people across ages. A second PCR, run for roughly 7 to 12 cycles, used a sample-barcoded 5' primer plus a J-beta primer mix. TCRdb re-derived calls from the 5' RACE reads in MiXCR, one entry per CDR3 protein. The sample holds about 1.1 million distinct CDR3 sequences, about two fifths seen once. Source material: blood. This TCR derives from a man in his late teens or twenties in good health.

CDR3 coding DNA: TGTGCCAGCAGCTCCAGGGCCGGCACAGATACGCAGTATTTT. It is translated as CASSSRAGTDTQYF. This rearrangement joins TRBV7-3 to TRBJ2-3, with D perhaps matching TRBD1 (5 bases). Trimming took 4 bases from V and 1 from J, leaving 9 bases between them. This CDR3 region has 14 residues. Germline V gene lookup returns CDR1 SGHTA and CDR2 FQGTGA.